This T cell receptor beta chain originates from a study of CD8+CD57+ T cells in acquired aplastic anemia. Whole-study context: Sorted CD4+ and CD8+ cells gave a mean 3.2 ug DNA, range about 0.19 to 27.4 ug.

Genomic DNA constituted the template upon which TCR beta VDJ and CDR3 profiling was performed. Via MiXCR, TCRdb re-called the reads, giving one row per CDR3 protein. This table holds around 500,000 distinct CDR3 sequences, 25% to 40% found once. The CDR3 extends over 14 amino acids. J lost 12 bases, V lost 2 bases, and 14 bases had no gene match. The germline gives CDR1 GTSNPN, CDR2 SVGIG (reference sequence). Patients selected for sequencing had displayed CD8+CD57+ cell expansion by flow cytometry. Therapy had not been given to patients before blood sampling. General study results and limits: For CD8+ Simpson's diversity, patients and controls showed no significant difference.

Details on this clonotype: What it recognizes is unknown.

The TCR sequence derives from a human donor with aplastic anemia. The chain joins TRBV30 to TRBJ2-7, with TRBD1 matching 9 bases. Source material: sorted CD4+, CD8+, or CD8+CD57+ T cells (not recorded which) from PBMCs. The CDR3 nucleotides are TGTGCCTGGAGTACGGACAGGGGCCTCTACGAACGGTACTTC. It encodes CAWSTDRGLYERYF. The variable domain in full, completed from reference TRBV30 and TRBJ2-7, reads SQTIHQWPATLVQPVGSPLSLECTVEGTSNPNLYWYRQAAGRGLQLLFYSVGIGQISSEVPQNLSASRPQDRQFILSSKKLLLSDSGFYLCAWSTDRGLYERYFGPGTRLTVT.